The clone carrying this T cell receptor beta chain came up a few times. The data were obtained in a study of T-cell reconstitution after alpha-beta-depleted transplantation in children. Germline V lookup: CDR1 DFQATT, CDR2 SNEGSKA (reference sequence). V was clipped by 3 bases and J by 0 bases; unmatched bases: 8. The CDR3 has 15 residues. Unique molecular identifiers were used in preparing the TCRbeta library. In TCRdb, the PCR reads were re-called with MiXCR into one record per CDR3 protein. Here the sample spans almost 250,000 distinct CDR3 sequences, roughly 23% being singletons. This receptor was obtained from a girl aged 2 to 10 with Fanconi anemia, due to receive a stem cell transplant. The sequencing here drew on PBMCs, taken before TCRalphabeta/CD19-depleted stem cell transplant. V gene TRBV20-1 combines with J gene TRBJ2-7, with 7 bases lining up with TRBD1. As DNA, the CDR3 is TGCAGTGCTAGGGGACGGACAGGAGCCTCCTACGAGCAGTACTTC. Translation: CSARGRTGASYEQYF.